This T cell receptor (beta chain) emerged from a study of blood T cell repertoires in COVID-19. Study-wide context: Sites across the United States, Italy and Spain contributed samples from acute and convalescent COVID-19.

Germline values: CDR1 SQVTM, CDR2 ANQGSEA. The CDR3 has 14 amino acids. V lost 6 bases and J lost 5; bases outside the gene matches: 8. Under the authors' procedure: Amplification from reference gene primers served as the basis for estimated nucleated cell counts. TCRdb keeps only in-frame clones here, not all; method: immunoSEQ multiplex PCR. D and trimming come from the DNA, and the V and J calls and clone size come from that table. The repertoire includes 360,000 or so clones, over 85% of them detected once, and around 4% sits in the top ten. This chain uses TRBV29-1 with TRBJ1-5; TRBD1 aligns across 9 bases. The source of this sequence is a woman aged 55 to 70 with COVID-19, enrolled during active disease. Sequencing was done on a sample of peripheral blood. The CDR3 nucleotides read TGCAGCGTGGGGACAGGGTCGGTGGATCAGCCCCAGCATTTT. Translated: CSVGTGSVDQPQHF.